This T cell receptor beta chain was profiled in a study of response to subunit inactivated influenza vaccine (dated by TCRdb to 2017 to 2018). Looking at the study overall: The study used deep quantitative T cell receptor repertoire profiling to track responses to a trivalent subunit inactivated influenza vaccine.

General findings and caveats noted by the study authors: It was suggested by the authors that each seasonal influenza vaccination may recruit only a limited number of new T cells.

For this clonotype: Its recognized antigen is unknown. It has no much larger one-base neighbor in the sample; base qualities were not kept.

The library was obtained by RT-PCR. The sequencer listed for this sample is Illumina HiSeq 2500. The raw public reads went through TCRdb reprocessing: fastp at Q25, MiXCR clone calling, in-frame beta chains kept. Records with the same CDR3 protein are collapsed into one entry carrying the most frequent genes and DNA. A total of more than 600,000 distinct CDR3 sequences appear in this sample, 18% of them only once. The ten largest clonotypes hold approximately 10% of the sample. Via the germline V gene (reference sequence), CDR1 is MNHNY and CDR2 SVGAGI. V is pared back by 8 bases and J by 3 bases, with 10 bases lying between the germline termini. The CDR3 covers 13 residues, taking in both the cysteine and the phenylalanine. The retained sequence is limited to the CDR3, 39 bases, with the frame set at the first base.

The sequences come from PBMCs from blood, collected about 5 days after vaccination. This TCR was sampled from a man aged 50 to 59 who received an inactivated influenza vaccine. Donor details come from another sample of the same person, matched by shared clones. The chain joins TRBV6-6 to TRBJ2-2, with no reliable assignment of the D segment. The CDR3 region: CASSDGDTGELFF. The nucleotide sequence is given as TGTGCCAGCTCCGACGGCGACACCGGGGAGCTGTTTTTT.